This TCR beta chain came from a study of control samples from healthy donors and cancer patients. The V end lost 2 bases, the J end lost 0 bases, and 8 bases lay between the germline ends. Germline V gene data show CDR1 as GTSNPN and CDR2 as SVGIG (reference sequence). The CDR3 contains 15 residues. Produced via immunoSEQ multiplex PCR; TCRdb's table is partial and in-frame only. Counted here are a few hundred thousand clones, 75% to 95% occurring once; the ten biggest clones make up 5.5% to 8%. The TCR was taken from a man aged 35 to 55 with head and neck cancer. The chain employs TRBV30 and TRBJ2-6; D may be TRBD2 (5 bases). Sequenced sample: PBMCs. CDR3 nucleotide sequence: TGTGCCTGGAGTCGAGGGAGCTCTGGGGCCAACGTCCTGACTTTC. Amino acids: CAWSRGSSGANVLTF.